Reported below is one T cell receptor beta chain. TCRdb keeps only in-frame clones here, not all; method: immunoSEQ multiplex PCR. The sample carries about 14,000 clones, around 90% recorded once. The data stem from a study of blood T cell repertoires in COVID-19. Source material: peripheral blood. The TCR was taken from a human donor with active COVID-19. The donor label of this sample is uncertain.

The CDR3 nucleotides are TGCGCCAGTAGTCCGGGACAAGTAGATTCACCCCTCCACTTT. Its protein product is CASSPGQVDSPLHF. The chain combines TRBV5-1 with TRBJ1-6; perhaps TRBD1 as D (6 bases). Germline assignment: CDR1 SGHRS and CDR2 YFSETQ. With 8 bases removed from V and 8 bases from J, the gap between germline ends came to 17 bases. This CDR3 comprises 14 residues.